This TCR beta chain was recovered during a study of coeliac disease. The assay was immunoSEQ multiplex PCR, and TCRdb's table has in-frame clones only and misses some. The data hold 6,000 to 8,000 clones, with about two thirds observed a single time. The CDR3 runs to 20 residues. Trimming cost V 4 bases and J 0 bases; bases outside gene matches: 14. Germline V gene sequence: CDR1 SGHRS, CDR2 YFSETQ. Specimen: lamina propria lymphocytes from the gut. The TCR originated in a man younger than 45 with celiac disease. The genes are TRBV5-1 and TRBJ2-3, with 13 bases identical to TRBD2. The CDR3 sequence: CASSGTGPGLAGYSTDTQYF. CDR3 nucleotide sequence: TGCGCCAGCAGCGGGACGGGGCCGGGACTAGCGGGATATAGCACAGATACGCAGTATTTT.